The TCR beta chain described here comes from a study of blood T cell repertoires in COVID-19. As for the study in general: T cells, B-cell-depleted T cells, or PBMCs supplied cDNA or gDNA.

CDR1 is MGHDK and CDR2 is SYGVNS in the germline V gene. Trimming removed 6 bases at V and 4 bases at J, with 12 bases between. There are 13 residues in the CDR3. Sequencing was performed with immunoSEQ multiplex PCR; in TCRdb, only in-frame clones are kept and a portion is missing. The table records roughly 24,000 clones, about 89% of them present only once. During active infection, Seattle patients enrolled and were then monitored through disease. This sequence joins TRBV25-1 and TRBJ1-1, with TRBD1 as a possible D gene (5 bases). The sequenced sample consisted of peripheral blood. This receptor was taken from a man between 65 and 79 years old with COVID-19, enrolled during active disease. The CDR3: CASSWGGGTEAFF. The CDR3 region has the DNA TGTGCCAGCAGCTGGGGGGGAGGCACTGAAGCTTTCTTT.